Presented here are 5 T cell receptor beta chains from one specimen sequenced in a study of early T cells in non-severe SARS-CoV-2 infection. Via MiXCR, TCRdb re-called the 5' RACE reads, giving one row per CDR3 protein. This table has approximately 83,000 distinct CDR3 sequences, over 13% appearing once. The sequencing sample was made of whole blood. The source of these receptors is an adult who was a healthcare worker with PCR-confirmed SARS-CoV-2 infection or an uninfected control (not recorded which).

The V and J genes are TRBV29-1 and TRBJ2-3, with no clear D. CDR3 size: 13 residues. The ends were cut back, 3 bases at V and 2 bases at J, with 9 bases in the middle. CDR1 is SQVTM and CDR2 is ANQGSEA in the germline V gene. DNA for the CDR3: TGCAGCGTTGAGGGCAGAATCACAGATACGCAGTATTTT. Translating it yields CSVEGRITDTQYF.

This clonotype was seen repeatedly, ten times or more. The CDR3 coding sequence is TGTGCCAGCAGTTTCGGCGGGAGTTACTACGAGCAGTACTTC. Translating gives CASSFGGSYYEQYF. The chain has TRBV27 and TRBJ2-7; 7 bases are shared with TRBD2. The ends lost 3 bases at V and 3 bases at J; junction bases unmatched: 5. The germline CDR1 and CDR2 sequences are MNHEY and SMNVEV (reference sequence). The CDR3 is made up of 14 amino acids.

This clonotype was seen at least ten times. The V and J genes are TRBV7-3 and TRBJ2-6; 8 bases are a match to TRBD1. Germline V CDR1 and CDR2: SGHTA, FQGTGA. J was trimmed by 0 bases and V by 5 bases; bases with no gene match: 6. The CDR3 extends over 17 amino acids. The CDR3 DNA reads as TGTGCCAGCAGCACCCGACAGGGGTACTCTGGGGCCAACGTCCTGACTTTC. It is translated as CASSTRQGYSGANVLTF.

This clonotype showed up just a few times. CDR3 DNA: TGTGCCAGCAGCGTAGATGCGGATTATGGCTACACCTTC. Translation gives CASSVDADYGYTF. The rearrangement uses TRBV9 and TRBJ1-2; D gene uncertain. Trimming pared 0 bases from V and 5 bases from J, leaving 8 bases between. The V gene's germline CDR1 is SGDLS and CDR2 YYNGEE. CDR3 length: 13 residues.

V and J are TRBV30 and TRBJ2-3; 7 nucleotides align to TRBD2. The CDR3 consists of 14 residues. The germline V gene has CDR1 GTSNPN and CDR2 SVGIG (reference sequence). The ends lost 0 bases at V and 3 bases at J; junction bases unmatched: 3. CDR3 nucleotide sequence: TGTGCCTGGAGTGTAGAAGCGGGGACAGATACGCAGTATTTT. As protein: CAWSVEAGTDTQYF.